Listed below are T cell receptor beta chains from one sample, sequenced in a study of technical replicates of blood from several donors. Sequencing used immunoSEQ multiplex PCR; TCRdb keeps in-frame clones, though not all of them. In the table there are roughly 12,000 clones, 90% to 95% of which are singletons. The source material was PBMCs. The source of these receptors is a human donor in good health. The CDR3 runs from the conserved cysteine through the conserved F or W. A D gene is named only where the DNA matches it firmly. Size values are once, few and many counts, or a class for expanded clones, and some rows have none.

>TRBV10-3|-|14|TRBJ2-2|-
TGTGCCATCAGTGTAGGGACTCAAACCGGGGAGCTGTTTTTT
CAISVGTQTGELFF
>TRBV5-1|-|14|TRBJ1-4|-
TGCGCCAGCAGCTTGGCCGGTATGGATGAAAAACTGTTTTTT
CASSLAGMDEKLFF
>TRBV11-2|-|15|TRBJ2-2|-
TGTGCCAGCAGCTTAGGCGGGACTCCCCCCGGGGAGCTGTTTTTT
CASSLGGTPPGELFF
>TRBV5-8|-|14|TRBJ1-1|TRBD1
TGTGCCAGCAGCACCAGACAGGGGTTGGAAGAAGCTTTCTTT
CASSTRQGLEEAFF
>TRBV27|-|13|TRBJ1-5|-
TGTGCCAGCAGTTTGAGTTTCAATCAGCCCCAGCATTTT
CASSLSFNQPQHF
>TRBV11-2|-|15|TRBJ1-6|-
TGTGCCAGCACCCCGGGGCCCGGGAGGAGTTCACCCCTCCACTTT
CASTPGPGRSSPLHF
>TRBV28|few|15|TRBJ2-7|TRBD2
TGTGCCAGCAGCTTGCGGGGGGCCGACTCCTACGAGCAGTACTTC
CASSLRGADSYEQYF
>TRBV2|-|14|TRBJ2-7|TRBD2
TGTGCCAGCAGCCCCCAGACTAGCGGGTACGAGCAGTACTTC
CASSPQTSGYEQYF
>TRBV7-2|-|16|TRBJ1-5|-
TGTGCCAGCAGCCTAGGGGGGGGCGCAGGCAATCAGCCCCAGCATTTT
CASSLGGGAGNQPQHF
>TRBV7-7|once|18|TRBJ2-1|TRBD2
TGTGCCAGCAGCTTAAATCTAGCGGGAGGTCCAACAGGGAATGAGCAGTTCTTC
CASSLNLAGGPTGNEQFF
>TRBV6-5|-|14|TRBJ2-7|-
TGTGCCAGCACCCCCAGCTGGAGCTCCTACGAGCAGTACTTC
CASTPSWSSYEQYF
>TRBV2|-|13|TRBJ2-7|TRBD1
TGTGCCAGCAGAACCACAGGGGTCTACGAGCAGTACTTC
CASRTTGVYEQYF
>TRBV4-1|few|16|TRBJ2-1|TRBD2
TGCGCCAGCAGCACGCAACTAGCGGGAGAGGGTAATGAGCAGTTCTTC
CASSTQLAGEGNEQFF
>TRBV6-6|-|16|TRBJ2-1|TRBD2
TGTGCCAGCAGCCCAGACGGCGGGAGCTCCTACAATGAGCAGTTCTTC
CASSPDGGSSYNEQFF
>TRBV5-1|-|13|TRBJ1-2|-
TGCGCCAGCAGCTTGCAGGAGGGTCGTGGCTACACCTTC
CASSLQEGRGYTF
>TRBV7-2|-|14|TRBJ2-7|TRBD2
TGTGCCAGCAGCTGGACTAGCGGGAACTACGAGCAGTACTTC
CASSWTSGNYEQYF
>TRBV5-4|-|15|TRBJ2-6|-
TGTGCCAGCAGCTTATCGGTGGCTGGGGCCAACGTCCTGACTTTC
CASSLSVAGANVLTF
>TRBV7-6|-|16|TRBJ2-3|-
TGTGCCAGCAGCCTAGGTACGCTAGCAGACACAGATACGCAGTATTTT
CASSLGTLADTDTQYF
>TRBV20-1|few|11|TRBJ1-1|-
TGCAGTTTACAGGGGAACACTGAAGCTTTCTTT
CSLQGNTEAFF
>TRBV13|-|13|TRBJ2-1|TRBD1
TGTGCCAGCAGCTTAACAGGGGCGGGTGAGCAGTTCTTC
CASSLTGAGEQFF
>TRBV6-4|-|16|TRBJ2-5|-
TGTGCCAGCAATTACGGGACGGGGGAAGGGCAAGAGACCCAGTACTTC
CASNYGTGEGQETQYF
>TRBV6-1|medium-sized|16|TRBJ2-3|TRBD2
TGTGCCAGCAGTGATGAAGCGGGAGGGGGCACAGATACGCAGTATTTT
CASSDEAGGGTDTQYF
>TRBV7-9|once|14|TRBJ1-5|TRBD1
TGTGCCAGCAACAAACAGGGGGACAATCAGCCCCAGCATTTT
CASNKQGDNQPQHF
>TRBV6-5|once|15|TRBJ2-7|TRBD1
TGTGCCAGCAGTTACTCGGACAGGGAAACCAACGAGCAGTACTTC
CASSYSDRETNEQYF
>TRBV5-4|once|19|TRBJ2-7|TRBD2
TGTGCCAGCAGCTTGGATTCAGGACTAGCGGGAGCCGCCTCCTACGAGCAGTACTTC
CASSLDSGLAGAASYEQYF
>TRBV4-1|-|15|TRBJ2-1|TRBD2
TGCGCCAGCAGCCCGGGAGAGCGGGGCTACAATGAGCAGTTCTTC
CASSPGERGYNEQFF
>TRBV7-9|-|13|TRBJ1-2|-
TGTGCCAGCAGCCCTAGACAGGTGAATGGCTACACCTTC
CASSPRQVNGYTF
>TRBV2|few|13|TRBJ1-5|TRBD1
TGTGCCAGCTCGGGACAGTACAATCAGCCCCAGCATTTT
CASSGQYNQPQHF
>TRBV5-1|-|15|TRBJ2-7|TRBD2
TGCGCCAGCAGCTTTGGGACTAGCGGGAGTTACGAGCAGTACTTC
CASSFGTSGSYEQYF
>TRBV7-9|-|14|TRBJ2-3|-
TGTGCCAGCAGCTTAGCGCGCAGCACAGATACGCAGTATTTT
CASSLARSTDTQYF
>TRBV6-1|-|14|TRBJ2-2|-
TGTGCCAGCAGTCGGTTATTGGACACCGGGGAGCTGTTTTTT
CASSRLLDTGELFF
>TRBV2|-|13|TRBJ1-4|TRBD1
TGTGCCAGCACGGACAGGCCGAATGAAAAACTGTTTTTT
CASTDRPNEKLFF